Here is one T cell receptor (beta chain) with its context. This specimen comes from a study of blood T cell repertoires in COVID-19. As for the study in general: Acute-phase and convalescent COVID-19 samples originated in the United States, Italy and Spain.

Under the authors' procedure: Reference gene primer amplification yielded estimated nucleated cell counts. Profiling relied on immunoSEQ multiplex PCR, and the TCRdb table lists in-frame clones only, not all of them. Clone size and V and J calls were adopted from that table, with D and trimming inferred from the DNA. The data show about 140,000 clones, over 70% seen once. CDR3 length: 15 residues. V was cut by 4 bases and J by 4 bases, with 14 bases left in between. The chain couples TRBV23-1 to TRBJ2-1; a possible D gene is TRBD1 (6 bases). TRBV23-1 falls under the ORF class, with uncertain function. Sequenced material: peripheral blood. The sequence was collected from a man aged 50 to 60 with active COVID-19. The CDR3 bases are TGCGCCAGCAGTCTACAGGGTAGGATGTACAATGAGCAGTTCTTC. It is translated as CASSLQGRMYNEQFF.